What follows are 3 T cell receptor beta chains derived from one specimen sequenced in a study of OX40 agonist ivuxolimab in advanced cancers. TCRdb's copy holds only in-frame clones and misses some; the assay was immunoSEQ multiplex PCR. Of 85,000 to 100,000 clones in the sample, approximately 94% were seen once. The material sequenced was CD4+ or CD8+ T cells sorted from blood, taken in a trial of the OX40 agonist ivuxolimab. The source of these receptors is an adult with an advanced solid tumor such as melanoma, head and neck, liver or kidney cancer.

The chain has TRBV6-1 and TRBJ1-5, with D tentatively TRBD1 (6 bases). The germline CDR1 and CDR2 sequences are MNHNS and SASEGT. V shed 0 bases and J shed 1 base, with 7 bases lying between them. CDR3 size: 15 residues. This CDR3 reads CASSEATGSNQPQHF. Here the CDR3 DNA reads TGTGCCAGCAGTGAAGCAACAGGGAGCAATCAGCCCCAGCATTTT.

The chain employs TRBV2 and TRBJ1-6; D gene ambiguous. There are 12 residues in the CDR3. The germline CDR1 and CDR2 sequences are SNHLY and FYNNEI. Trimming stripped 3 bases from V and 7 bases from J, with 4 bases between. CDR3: CASSDQNSPLHF. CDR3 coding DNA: TGTGCCAGCAGTGACCAGAATTCACCCCTCCACTTT.

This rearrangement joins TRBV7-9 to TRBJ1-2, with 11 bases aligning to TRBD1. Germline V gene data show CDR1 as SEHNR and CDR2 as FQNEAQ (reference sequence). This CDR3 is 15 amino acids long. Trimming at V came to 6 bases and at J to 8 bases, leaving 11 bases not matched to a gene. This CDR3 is CASSPTDRGLLGYTF. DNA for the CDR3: TGTGCCAGCAGTCCCACGGACAGGGGGCTACTCGGCTACACCTTC.